Listed here are 23 T cell receptor beta chains from one sample, sequenced in a study of T cells in localized non-small cell lung cancer (TCRdb year 2020). Receptor libraries were prepared by the immunoSEQ multiplex PCR assay. As stored in TCRdb, this immuneACCESS dataset retains in-frame rearrangements with V and J assigned. A fraction of the clones does not appear; measured against another copy, unresolved V genes explain less than half of the discrepancy, and the remainder lacks a known reason. The sample contains 30,000 to 35,000 clones, about nine tenths of them found a single time. The ten largest clones represent around 4% of the sample. The sequenced sample was peripheral blood, obtained before any cancer treatment. Receptors originate from a woman between 35 and 70 years old with stage I lung adenocarcinoma.

The J gene is TRBJ1-6, the V gene TRBV4-3; D remains unclear. The CDR3 contains 13 residues. CDR1 is LGHNA and CDR2 is YSLEER in the germline V gene. V was clipped by 0 bases and J by 7 bases, with 4 bases between them. The DNA for the CDR3 is TGCGCCAGCAGCCAAGAACTAAATTCACCCCTCCACTTT. Amino acid sequence: CASSQELNSPLHF.

The sample holds a few counts of this clone. The rearrangement joins TRBV2 to TRBJ1-3, with 8 bases identical to TRBD1. Unmatched junction bases numbered 9, after V lost 3 bases and J lost 2 bases. Germline CDR1 and CDR2: SNHLY and FYNNEI. The CDR3 is 17 amino acids. The CDR3 DNA follows: TGTGCCAGCAGTGACCCCAGGGGGCAGTGGGCTGGAAACACCATATATTTT. Translation gives CASSDPRGQWAGNTIYF.

The V call is TRBV2, the J call TRBJ2-5; tentative D call: TRBD2 (6 bases). Trimming removed 0 bases at V and 1 base at J, with 12 bases between. This CDR3 is 16 amino acids long. Germline V gives CDR1 SNHLY, CDR2 FYNNEI. CDR3 sequence reads: CASSEAPLGGQETQYF. In nucleotides, the CDR3 is TGTGCCAGCAGTGAAGCTCCACTCGGGGGCCAAGAGACCCAGTACTTC.

This rearrangement joins TRBV10-3 to TRBJ2-2; 9 bases align to TRBD1. In germline, CDR1 is ENHRY, CDR2 SYGVKD. The CDR3 totals 19 residues. V shed 6 bases, J shed 0 bases, and the junction held 14 bases outside the gene matches. Written as DNA, the CDR3 is TGTGCCATCAGGGCGACAGGGGGAGCTACCCTCTCGAACACCGGGGAGCTGTTTTTT. It codes for CAIRATGGATLSNTGELFF.

V usage is TRBV6-1 and J usage is TRBJ2-7; D unclear. The CDR3 covers 13 residues. The V gene's germline CDR1 is MNHNS and CDR2 SASEGT. The V and J ends lost 3 bases and 3 bases respectively, with 9 bases between them. The CDR3 sequence: CASSELTYYEQYF. CDR3 DNA: TGTGCCAGCAGTGAGCTGACATACTACGAGCAGTACTTC.

This clone was counted a single time. This chain connects TRBV7-2 to TRBJ2-7, with 9 bases lining up with TRBD1. CDR3 length: 14 residues. Germline CDR1 and CDR2: SGHTA and FQGNSA. V lost 5 bases to trimming and J lost 3 bases; unmatched junction nucleotides: 5. CDR3: CASSPSTGGYEQYF. In DNA form, the CDR3 reads TGTGCCAGCAGCCCCTCGACAGGGGGCTACGAGCAGTACTTC.

V usage is TRBV5-4 and J usage is TRBJ1-3; maybe TRBD1 (5 bases). Germline V gives CDR1 SGHNT, CDR2 YYREEE (reference sequence). This CDR3 comprises 16 residues. V lost 5 bases to trimming and J lost 6 bases, with 21 bases between them. For the CDR3, the DNA is TGTGCCAGCAGATCGCGGGACTCCCTGATGGCAAACACCATATATTTT. Its translation is CASRSRDSLMANTIYF.

The chain combines TRBV6-5 with TRBJ1-3, with D unresolved. The V end was cut by 4 bases, the J end by 1 base, with 8 bases between. Germline V gene lookup returns CDR1 MNHEY and CDR2 SVGAGI. This CDR3 has 14 amino acids. The CDR3 protein is CASSSTRSGNTIYF. Here the CDR3 DNA reads TGTGCCAGCAGTTCCACACGTTCTGGAAACACCATATATTTT.

V and J are TRBV6-5 and TRBJ2-7; D is ambiguous. V lost 5 bases and J lost 6, with 17 bases in between. Per the germline V gene, CDR1 is MNHEY and CDR2 is SVGAGI. CDR3 length equals 14 residues. The CDR3 region has the DNA TGTGCCAGCAGTCCGGACCCCATCTGGGGCGAGCAGTACTTC. It is translated as CASSPDPIWGEQYF.

The genes are TRBV13 and TRBJ1-6, with 9 bases lining up with TRBD1. Germline V lookup: CDR1 PRHDT, CDR2 FYEKMQ (reference sequence). This CDR3 is 18 amino acids long. The V and J ends lost 4 bases and 1 base, in that order; junction bases with no gene match: 8. CDR3 protein: CASSSYRDRVSYNSPLHF. The CDR3 DNA follows: TGTGCCAGCAGCTCCTACCGGGACAGGGTGTCCTATAATTCACCCCTCCACTTT.

The gene calls are TRBV11-3 and TRBJ1-2; TRBD1 matches at 9 bases. Losses at the gene ends were 4 bases for V and 5 bases for J; bases not matched to a gene: 2. Germline V gene sequence: CDR1 SGHNT, CDR2 YENEEA. The CDR3 has 13 residues. The CDR3 nucleotides read TGTGCCAGCAGCTCCGGACAGGGGTATGGCTACACCTTC. Protein product: CASSSGQGYGYTF.

This chain joins TRBV7-8 and TRBJ2-5; 9 nucleotides line up with TRBD2. The CDR3 contains 14 residues. The germline CDR1 and CDR2 sequences are SGHVS and FQNEAQ. V lost 5 bases and J lost 5; bases outside the gene matches: 6. As DNA, the CDR3 is TGTGCCAGCAGCGTTGCGGGGGGGCCCGAGACCCAGTACTTC. Translating it yields CASSVAGGPETQYF.

The rearrangement joins TRBV19 to TRBJ2-1, with 7 bases that match TRBD1. Trimming cost V 4 bases and J 4 bases; bases outside gene matches: 4. CDR1 and CDR2 (germline): LNHDA, SQIVND (reference sequence). There are 14 residues in the CDR3. CDR3 protein: CASSKGAAYNEQFF. The CDR3 nucleotides read TGTGCCAGTAGTAAGGGGGCGGCTTACAATGAGCAGTTCTTC.

To note about this clone: Other DNA sequences in this specimen translate into the identical CDR3. CDR3 sequence (DNA): TGTGCCAGCAGCTTAGGGGGCATGAACACTGAAGCTTTCTTT. Protein sequence: CASSLGGMNTEAFF. The rearrangement joins TRBV7-2 to TRBJ1-1, with TRBD1 as a possible D gene (5 bases). With 1 base removed from V and 0 bases from J, the gap between germline ends came to 6 bases. The CDR3 spans 14 residues. Germline V gives CDR1 SGHTA, CDR2 FQGNSA.

The gene calls are TRBV7-2 and TRBJ2-5; D perhaps matches TRBD1 (6 bases). With 5 bases removed from V and 5 bases from J, the gap between germline ends came to 15 bases. This CDR3 spans 14 amino acids. The germline V gene encodes CDR1 SGHTA and CDR2 FQGNSA. CDR3 sequence reads: CASSKQGGRETQYF. CDR3 sequence (DNA): TGTGCCAGCAGCAAACAGGGCGGCCGGGAGACCCAGTACTTC.

This clone showed up just a few times. J is TRBJ1-2 and V is TRBV5-5; D is ambiguous. This CDR3 comprises 16 residues. Germline CDR1 is SGHKS and CDR2 is YYEKEE (reference sequence). Trimming pared 0 bases from V and 3 bases from J, leaving 15 bases between. CDR3 nucleotides: TGTGCCAGCAGCTTGGTGCTCGGCCGAGCCTACTATGGCTACACCTTC. As protein: CASSLVLGRAYYGYTF. Full variable domain (remainder filled in from reference TRBV5-5 and TRBJ1-2): DAGVTQSPTHLIKTRGQQVTLRCSPISGHKSVSWYQQVLGQGPQFIFQYYEKEERGRGNFPDRFSARQFPNYSSELNVNALLLGDSALYLCASSLVLGRAYYGYTFGSGTRLTVV.

V usage is TRBV6-1 and J usage is TRBJ2-7, with 8 bases lining up with TRBD2. The CDR3 covers 17 residues. The V segment lost 3 bases and the J segment 6 bases; nucleotides outside the gene matches: 16. From germline, CDR1 is MNHNS and CDR2 SASEGT. The CDR3 nucleotides are TGTGCCAGCAGTGAGGAGCGGGGGAATTTAGGCCCAGGCGAGCAGTACTTC. Translated, it gives CASSEERGNLGPGEQYF.

This clone was detected a few times. The genes are TRBV14 and TRBJ1-6; maybe TRBD1 (5 bases). Germline CDR1 is SGHDN and CDR2 is FVKESK. The CDR3 runs to 13 residues. V lost 4 bases to trimming and J lost 14 bases, with 15 bases between them. This chain's CDR3 is CASSPGTGLSLHF. The CDR3 coding sequence is TGTGCCAGCAGCCCAGGGACCGGGTTATCCCTCCACTTT.

This clone was seen a few times. The V and J genes are TRBV10-3 and TRBJ1-5; 7 bases align to TRBD1. V gave up 10 bases and J gave up 6 bases; unmatched junction bases: 9. Germline CDR1 reads ENHRY; CDR2 reads SYGVKD. The CDR3 totals 13 residues. CDR3 residues: CATSQGVRQPQHF. In DNA, the CDR3 is TGTGCCACTTCCCAGGGGGTCCGTCAGCCCCAGCATTTT.

The chain joins TRBV15 to TRBJ2-3; D may be TRBD1 (5 bases). Germline V lookup: CDR1 LNHNV, CDR2 YYDKDF (reference sequence). V shed 1 base and J shed 8 bases, with 19 bases lying between them. The length of the CDR3 is 16 residues. The CDR3 DNA follows: TGTGCCACCAGCAGAGTTTCGGACAAAAGATCGGGTACGCAGTATTTT. It yields the protein CATSRVSDKRSGTQYF.

This clone has more than one count but fewer than ten. The chain carries TRBV10-1 and TRBJ2-7; 8 positions agree with TRBD1. Germline loops: CDR1 WNHNN, CDR2 SYGVQD (reference sequence). The junction had 11 bases not matched to a gene; V was cut back by 11 bases and J by 5 bases. The CDR3 is 13 amino acids. The CDR3 region has the DNA TGCGCCGGTCTCGGACAGGGAGAAAACGAGCAGTACTTC. Amino acids: CAGLGQGENEQYF.

CDR3 sequence (DNA): TGTGCCAGCAGCTCGCCGGGACAGCACCCCGGGGAGCTGTTTTTT. Residues: CASSSPGQHPGELFF. The chain is built from TRBV13 and TRBJ2-2; 7 nucleotides agree with TRBD1. The CDR3 spans 15 residues. The V and J ends lost 4 bases and 6 bases, in that order; junction bases with no gene match: 8. Germline CDR1 reads PRHDT; CDR2 reads FYEKMQ (reference sequence).

This chain uses TRBV5-4 with TRBJ2-5; 7 nucleotides line up with TRBD2. The CDR3 is made up of 15 amino acids. Germline-derived CDR1 and CDR2 are SGHNT and YYREEE (reference sequence). The V and J ends lost 1 base and 5 bases, in that order; junction bases with no gene match: 8. The CDR3: CASSLSGGGLETQYF. The CDR3 DNA sequence: TGTGCCAGCAGCTTGTCTGGGGGGGGACTGGAGACCCAGTACTTC. The full variable domain, with the rest looked up from reference TRBV5-4 and TRBJ2-5, is ETGVTQSPTHLIKTRGQQVTLRCSSQSGHNTVSWYQQALGQGPQFIFQYYREEENGRGNFPPRFSGLQFPNYSSELNVNALELDDSALYLCASSLSGGGLETQYFGPGTRLLVL.